The 10 T cell receptor beta chains below come from one sample, sequenced in a study of T cell repertoires in cytomegalovirus infection. A single record per CDR3 protein comes from TCRdb applying MiXCR to the reads. The sample lists some 500,000 distinct CDR3 sequences, 35% to 50% occurring once. No antigen has been identified for these receptors. Sequencing was performed on cultured PBMCs, taken from culture after CMV antigen stimulation. These receptors originate from a human donor in good health (CMV status not recorded). Some clones in this sample may be carry-over from other donors' samples.

This clonotype was seen just once. The CDR3 protein is CASSQGARVTNEKLFF. CDR3 in DNA: TGCGCCAGCAGCCAGGGTGCCCGGGTTACTAATGAAAAACTGTTTTTT. The chain recombines TRBV4-3 with TRBJ1-4, with D hard to call. CDR1 and CDR2 from the germline V gene are LGHNA and YSLEER. Trimming took off 3 bases at V and 2 bases at J, with 13 bases between the two ends. CDR3 length equals 16 residues.

This clonotype appeared a few times. V is TRBV6-1 and J is TRBJ2-1; D call uncertain. Germline-derived CDR1 and CDR2 are MNHNS and SASEGT. V was pared by 2 bases and J by 5 bases, with 10 bases between. This CDR3 region has 14 residues. The CDR3 spells CASSETVSNNEQFF. The CDR3, as DNA: TGTGCCAGCAGTGAAACGGTTTCTAACAATGAGCAGTTCTTC.

V is TRBV6-1 and J is TRBJ2-1; D unresolved. CDR1 and CDR2 from the germline V gene are MNHNS and SASEGT. The CDR3 is made up of 11 amino acids. V was shortened by 6 bases and J by 12 bases, with 12 bases between the two germline ends. CDR3 DNA: TGTGCCAGCAGCCGCGGTGTGGGGCAGTTCTTC. It is translated as CASSRGVGQFF.

This chain connects TRBV4-1 to TRBJ2-1; D is possibly TRBD2 (5 bases). This CDR3 spans 16 amino acids. V gave up 0 bases and J gave up 11 bases, with 20 bases separating them. CDR1 is MGHRA and CDR2 is YSYEKL in the germline V gene. CDR3 nucleotides: TGCGCCAGCAGCCAAGATAGGCCGGAGGCTACAATGAAGCAGTTCTTC. It specifies CASSQDRPEATMKQFF.

The chain has TRBV7-2 and TRBJ1-6; the match to TRBD1 covers 10 bases. Germline V gives CDR1 SGHTA, CDR2 FQGNSA. CDR3 length equals 15 residues. The ends lost 3 bases at V and 10 bases at J; junction bases unmatched: 6. For the CDR3, the DNA is TGTGCCAGCAGCTTCTTGGGACAGGGGCAATCACCCCTCCACTTT. Translated: CASSFLGQGQSPLHF.

The gene calls are TRBV5-6 and TRBJ2-3, with 13 bases lining up with TRBD2. This CDR3 has 15 residues. In germline, CDR1 is SGHDT, CDR2 YYEEEE. Trimming removed 3 bases from V and 7 bases from J; junction bases left unmatched: 5. The CDR3 here is CASSSATSGRNTQYF. The CDR3, as DNA: TGTGCCAGCAGCTCAGCGACTAGCGGGAGGAATACGCAGTATTTT.

V and J are TRBV12-3 or TRBV12-4 and TRBJ2-5, with D hard to call. The CDR3 totals 13 residues. Trimming pared 6 bases from V and 1 base from J, leaving 9 bases between. The CDR3 nucleotides are TGTGCCAGCAGCCGGTTAAGCCAAGAGACCCAGTACTTC. It is translated as CASSRLSQETQYF.

The V call is TRBV14, the J call TRBJ2-3, with D hard to call. Germline lookup yields CDR1 SGHDN and CDR2 FVKESK. The CDR3 is 14 amino acids. Trimming cost V 4 bases and J 3 bases, with 11 bases left between them. The CDR3 protein is CASSPSEWTDTQYF. CDR3 DNA sequence: TGTGCCAGCAGCCCAAGCGAGTGGACAGATACGCAGTATTTT.

The chain employs TRBV11-2 and TRBJ2-6; D unresolved. The CDR3 sequence is 15 residues long. Trimming took 7 bases from V and 0 from J, leaving 10 bases between them. Germline lookup yields CDR1 SGHAT and CDR2 FQNNGV. CDR3: CASTFRSSGANVLTF. CDR3 in DNA: TGTGCCAGCACCTTCCGAAGCTCTGGGGCCAACGTCCTGACTTTC.

In its sample, this clonotype was seen a few times. The chain has TRBV27 and TRBJ2-1; 10 bases align to TRBD2. The CDR3 sequence is 19 residues long. Germline V gene lookup returns CDR1 MNHEY and CDR2 SMNVEV (reference sequence). J was trimmed by 2 bases and V by 4 bases; bases with no gene match: 14. The CDR3 region has the DNA TGTGCCAGCAGTTCTCGGTACATATTAGCGGGGGGTACCTACAATGAGCAGTTCTTC. Its translation: CASSSRYILAGGTYNEQFF.